This T cell receptor beta chain appears in the sequencing data of a study of blood T cell repertoires in COVID-19. Produced via immunoSEQ multiplex PCR; TCRdb's table is partial and in-frame only. The sample records approximately 200,000 clones, approximately 94% being singletons. Germline V gene sequence: CDR1 SNHLY, CDR2 FYNNEI. V dropped 7 bases and J dropped 3 bases, with 18 bases sitting between them. The CDR3 length is 15 residues. The chain carries TRBV2 and TRBJ1-2; D is uncertain. This clonotype was obtained from a man younger than 45 with COVID-19, enrolled during active disease. Sequencing was performed on peripheral blood. The CDR3 bases are TGTGCCAGCACCATACCTAGGAGCATTTACTATGGCTACACCTTC. This gives the protein CASTIPRSIYYGYTF.